This TCR beta chain was found in a study of cytotoxic CD8 clonotypes in ibrutinib-treated CLL. Turning to the study itself: Outcomes included 24 partial and 2 complete responses; after median around 65 months, approximately 14 stayed remitted and about twelve progressed. Samples showed on average about 260,000 productive templates and 90,000 or so productive rearrangements.

On this clone itself: Its cognate antigen is unknown.

Germline V lookup: CDR1 LNHDA, CDR2 SQIVND (reference sequence). The CDR3 runs to 15 residues. Losses at the gene ends were 1 base for V and 5 bases for J; bases not matched to a gene: 4. Study results and caveats: Measured clonality at baseline was greater than in age-matched healthy donors and tracked with circulating CD8+ T-cell counts. Higher clonality was seen at ibrutinib response and a return toward baseline at progression.

Data came from immunoSEQ multiplex PCR; TCRdb stores just in-frame clones and leaves some out. There are around 140,000 clones in the sample; more than 75% occur only once, and around 7.6% lies in the top ten. The chain joins TRBV19 to TRBJ1-4; 7 bases agree with TRBD1. This TCR was sampled from a human donor with chronic lymphocytic leukemia. The specimen comprised PBMCs, sampled after 36 months of ibrutinib treatment. The CDR3 DNA reads TGTGCCAGTAGTATAGGAGGGGACAGAAATGAAAAACTGTTTTTT. Translating gives CASSIGGDRNEKLFF.